This T cell receptor (beta chain) stems from a study of blood T cell repertoires in COVID-19. Clones were sequenced by immunoSEQ multiplex PCR, and TCRdb holds only the in-frame ones, with some missing. The repertoire has about 250,000 clones, roughly nine tenths of them found once; the top ten carry under 4%. The sequenced sample consisted of peripheral blood. The clonotype originates from a man aged 18-30 years with active or convalescent COVID-19.

CDR3 amino acids: CASSSTSGAYNEQFF. The CDR3, as DNA: TGTGCCAGCAGCTCCACTAGCGGGGCCTACAATGAGCAGTTCTTC. The rearrangement joins TRBV7-7 to TRBJ2-1; 10 bases are shared with TRBD2. Germline trimming cut 4 bases from V and 2 bases from J; bases unmatched to any gene: 2. Germline loops: CDR1 SSHAT, CDR2 FNYEAQ (reference sequence). This CDR3 region has 15 residues. Complete variable domain (other parts from reference TRBV7-7 and TRBJ2-1): GAGVSQSPRYKVTKRGQDVTLRCDPISSHATLYWYQQALGQGPEFLTYFNYEAQPDKSGLPSDRFSAERPEGSISTLTIQRTEQRDSAMYRCASSSTSGAYNEQFFGPGTRLTVL.